The 14 T cell receptor beta chains in this list originate from one sample, sequenced in a study of blood T cells in healthy people across ages. Using a J-beta primer mix together with a sample-barcoded 5' primer, a second PCR was run for about 6 to 12 cycles. MiXCR, run by TCRdb on the 5' RACE reads, gives a single entry per CDR3 protein. The data contain over 1,200,000 distinct CDR3 sequences, 45% to 70% of them seen just once; the ten biggest clones take up 6.5% to 8.5%. The sample consisted of blood. The receptor set was obtained from a man younger than 35 in good health.

The gene calls are TRBV20-1 and TRBJ1-5; D gene uncertain. The CDR3 has 14 amino acids. Germline-derived CDR1 and CDR2 are DFQATT and SNEGSKA (reference sequence). V shed 2 bases and J shed 5 bases, with 13 bases lying between them. CDR3: CSARFSSLDQPQHF. In nucleotides, the CDR3 is TGCAGTGCTAGATTTTCCTCCCTTGATCAGCCCCAGCATTTT.

V usage is TRBV4-2 and J usage is TRBJ2-7; the D gene is possibly TRBD1 (6 bases). TRBJ2-5 matches the DNA end more closely, so the J call is doubtful. This CDR3 has 15 residues. Germline V gives CDR1 LGHNA, CDR2 YNFKEQ. The CDR3 here is CASTPTGTPKETQYF. The CDR3, as DNA: TGTGCCAGCACTCCTACCGGGACACCAAAAGAGACCCAGTACTTC.

J is TRBJ2-3 and V is TRBV4-3; TRBD2 aligns across 7 bases. This CDR3 contains 15 residues. Germline CDR1 and CDR2: LGHNA and YSLEER. The trim removed 6 bases at V and 5 bases at J, leaving 11 bases unmatched. The DNA of the CDR3 is TGCGCCAGCAGGCGCGAGGAGGCGGGAGAAGATACGCAGTATTTT. Translated: CASRREEAGEDTQYF.

The rearrangement joins TRBV7-9 to TRBJ2-5, with D hard to call. Germline V CDR1 and CDR2: SEHNR, FQNEAQ (reference sequence). Between the trimmed V and J ends, which lost 5 bases and 11 bases, there was a span of 12 bases. This CDR3 spans 11 amino acids. DNA of the CDR3: TGTGCCAGCAGCAAGGACGGTGAGCAGTACTTC. The encoded protein is CASSKDGEQYF.

This rearrangement joins TRBV28 to TRBJ2-7; TRBD1 or TRBD2 may be the D gene (5 bases each). V lost 6 bases and J lost 9, with 21 bases in between. The CDR3 totals 14 residues. Germline V gives CDR1 MDHEN, CDR2 SYDVKM. CDR3: CASSPQATSGMQYF. The DNA of the CDR3 is TGTGCCAGCAGCCCACAGGCTACTTCGGGGATGCAGTACTTC.

In its sample, this clonotype was seen a few times. The CDR3 spells CASRPGTGGGEQYF. The CDR3 coding sequence is TGTGCCAGCAGACCCGGGACAGGGGGCGGCGAGCAGTACTTC. The rearrangement uses TRBV7-2 and TRBJ2-7; 12 bases fit TRBD1. This CDR3 comprises 14 residues. J was trimmed by 6 bases and V by 6 bases; bases with no gene match: 6. Germline V gives CDR1 SGHTA, CDR2 FQGNSA.

The gene calls are TRBV20-1 and TRBJ2-3; 8 bases match TRBD2. With V trimmed by 3 bases and J by 7 bases, 9 bases remained unmatched. The CDR3 totals 14 residues. Looked up from germline, CDR1 is DFQATT and CDR2 is SNEGSKA (reference sequence). CDR3 amino acids: CSASQPAGDYTQYF. Here the CDR3 DNA reads TGCAGTGCTAGTCAACCAGCGGGGGACTATACGCAGTATTTT.

The genes are TRBV5-1 and TRBJ1-1, with a weak D call TRBD1 (5 bases). CDR3 length: 14 amino acids. V lost 4 bases to trimming and J lost 4 bases, with 14 bases between them. Germline V gene data show CDR1 as SGHRS and CDR2 as YFSETQ. CDR3 DNA: TGCGCCAGCAGCGTCAGGGAATTGAGCACTGAAGCTTTCTTT. As protein: CASSVRELSTEAFF.

This clonotype was recorded once. This rearrangement joins TRBV7-9 to TRBJ2-3; D is ambiguous. V lost 5 bases, J lost 0 bases, and 9 bases lay in between. The CDR3 consists of 14 residues. From germline, CDR1 is SEHNR and CDR2 FQNEAQ (reference sequence). The DNA for the CDR3 is TGTGCCAGCAGCCACGTTACTAGCACAGATACGCAGTATTTT. It encodes CASSHVTSTDTQYF.

This clonotype was seen at least ten times. The chain links TRBV29-1 to TRBJ2-1; TRBD2 agrees at 12 bases. The CDR3 totals 15 residues. V shed 3 bases, J shed 0 bases, and the junction held 0 bases outside the gene matches. Germline assignment: CDR1 SQVTM and CDR2 ANQGSEA. DNA for the CDR3: TGCAGCGTTGAGGGACTAGCGGGCTCCTACAATGAGCAGTTCTTC. As protein: CSVEGLAGSYNEQFF.

The V call is TRBV3-1, the J call TRBJ2-2; TRBD2 agrees at 7 bases. The V segment lost 0 bases and the J segment 0 bases; nucleotides outside the gene matches: 4. CDR1 and CDR2 from the germline V gene are LGHDT and YNNKEL (reference sequence). The length of the CDR3 is 17 residues. The CDR3 here is CASSQDWGGANTGELFF. CDR3 in DNA: TGTGCCAGCAGCCAAGATTGGGGAGGGGCGAACACCGGGGAGCTGTTTTTT.

The chain has TRBV7-9 and TRBJ2-7, with D possibly being TRBD1 (6 bases). The CDR3 totals 13 residues. With 10 bases removed from V and 2 bases from J, the gap between germline ends came to 15 bases. Germline V gene lookup returns CDR1 SEHNR and CDR2 FQNEAQ (reference sequence). CDR3 amino acids: CAITGPTTYEQYF. DNA of the CDR3: TGTGCCATTACAGGGCCCACTACCTACGAGCAGTACTTC.

This clonotype was picked up one time. This chain connects TRBV5-1 to TRBJ2-1; possible D gene TRBD2, 6 bases. Trimming cost V 5 bases and J 7 bases, with 13 bases left between them. The V gene's germline CDR1 is SGHRS and CDR2 YFSETQ. CDR3 length: 13 amino acids. CDR3 sequence: CASSFGAGNEQFF. DNA for the CDR3: TGCGCCAGCAGTTTTGGGGCGGGAAATGAGCAGTTCTTC.

The V call is TRBV12-3 or TRBV12-4, the J call TRBJ2-6; D perhaps matches TRBD2 (5 bases). The CDR3 extends over 17 amino acids. Trimming took off 8 bases at V and 1 base at J, with 18 bases between the two ends. The CDR3 sequence: CASGLVRTPSGANVLTF. The CDR3 DNA reads TGTGCCAGCGGCCTCGTCAGGACTCCGTCTGGGGCCAACGTCCTGACTTTC.